This T cell receptor beta chain comes out of a study of radiotherapy plus CTLA-4 blockade in lung cancer. Study background: Of all patients, about 17% responded objectively and 31% showed disease control.

Per germline, CDR1 MNHNS and CDR2 SASEGT. The CDR3 has 11 amino acids. V was trimmed by 5 bases and J by 2 bases, leaving 4 bases between them. Patients in the study, people with chemo-refractory metastatic non-small-cell lung cancer, received focal radiation plus ipilimumab CTLA-4 blockade. Comment on this clone: As yet, its antigen is unknown.

Study observations and caveats: Tumor-derived TCR clones expanded in blood after radiotherapy plus ipilimumab. Early blood T cell clone dynamics reportedly forecast response best, with interferon-beta.

Only in-frame clones appear in the TCRdb table, and some are missing; sequencing was by immunoSEQ multiplex PCR. The table shows about 94,000 clones, with around 84% occurring only once. The material sequenced was peripheral blood, taken from a patient treated with radiotherapy plus ipilimumab. This TCR came from a human donor with non-small cell lung cancer that progressed on radiotherapy plus ipilimumab. This sequence joins TRBV6-1 and TRBJ2-7; D unresolved. CDR3 protein: CASSPAYEQYF. As DNA, the CDR3 is TGTGCCAGCAGTCCCGCCTACGAGCAGTACTTC.